Each of the 27 T cell receptor beta chains below was sequenced from the same sample in a study of STAT5B mutations in CD4+ large granular lymphocyte leukemia. Measured with immunoSEQ multiplex PCR; TCRdb has only the in-frame clones, and not every one. The top ten clones hold 0.3% to 0.4% of a sample with around 47,000 clones, approximately 84% of them seen once. Material for sequencing was CD4+ T cells from blood buffy coats. These receptors were obtained from a human donor in good health.

The chain combines TRBV27 with TRBJ2-1, with 8 positions matching TRBD1. Unmatched junction bases numbered 2, after V lost 7 bases and J lost 0 bases. This CDR3 has 14 amino acids. Germline V gives CDR1 MNHEY, CDR2 SMNVEV (reference sequence). The CDR3 DNA reads as TGTGCCAGCACCAGGGGGCCCTCCTACAATGAGCAGTTCTTC. As protein: CASTRGPSYNEQFF.

This sequence joins TRBV10-3 and TRBJ1-3, with D possibly being TRBD1 (5 bases). V lost 0 bases to trimming and J lost 0 bases, with 12 bases between them. Germline CDR1 is ENHRY and CDR2 is SYGVKD. The CDR3 is 17 residues long. The CDR3 DNA reads as TGTGCCATCAGTGAGTCGGGGCGGCGGCACTCTGGAAACACCATATATTTT. Its protein is CAISESGRRHSGNTIYF.

The V call is TRBV18, the J call TRBJ2-7, with 8 bases fitting TRBD2. CDR3 length: 15 residues. Unmatched junction bases numbered 10, after V lost 6 bases and J lost 3 bases. CDR1 KGHSH and CDR2 LQKENI come from the germline V gene. The CDR3 loop reads CASSHKGTSNYEQYF. For the CDR3, the DNA is TGTGCCAGCTCTCACAAAGGGACTAGTAACTACGAGCAGTACTTC. Supplemented by reference TRBV18 and TRBJ2-7, the full variable domain reads NAGVMQNPRHLVRRRGQEARLRCSPMKGHSHVYWYRQLPEEGLKFMVYLQKENIIDESGMPKERFSAEFPKEGPSILRIQQVVRGDSAAYFCASSHKGTSNYEQYFGPGTRLTVT.

V gene TRBV4-1 combines with J gene TRBJ2-3; the D gene could be TRBD1 or TRBD2 (6 bases each). The germline V gene encodes CDR1 MGHRA and CDR2 YSYEKL. This CDR3 has 18 amino acids. Trimming removed 3 bases at V and 3 bases at J, with 22 bases between. The CDR3 DNA reads TGCGCCAGCAGCCATAACCCCGCTCCGGGGGCGGGTACAGATACGCAGTATTTT. Encoded protein: CASSHNPAPGAGTDTQYF.

The chain links TRBV5-1 to TRBJ1-6; 10 positions agree with TRBD1. Germline trimming cut 3 bases from V and 12 bases from J; bases unmatched to any gene: 3. CDR1 is SGHRS, CDR2 YFSETQ, per germline. This CDR3 spans 13 amino acids. The CDR3 sequence: CASSSDRGRPLHF. The CDR3 region has the DNA TGCGCCAGCAGCTCTGACAGGGGGCGACCCCTCCACTTT.

J is TRBJ2-7 and V is TRBV7-3; D is unclear. Germline CDR1 is SGHTA and CDR2 is FQGTGA. The CDR3 consists of 13 residues. Between the trimmed V and J ends, which lost 0 bases and 5 bases, there was a span of 8 bases. Here the CDR3 DNA reads TGTGCCAGCAGCTTAACCCTGATAGACGAGCAGTACTTC. Its translation: CASSLTLIDEQYF.

The chain joins TRBV5-4 to TRBJ2-7, with D unclear. This CDR3 is 14 amino acids long. Germline V CDR1 and CDR2: SGHNT, YYREEE (reference sequence). With 1 base removed from V and 6 bases from J, the gap between germline ends came to 14 bases. Written as DNA, the CDR3 is TGTGCCAGCAGCTTGCGTGGGGTTAGGACCGAGCAGTACTTC. Protein product: CASSLRGVRTEQYF.

V and J are TRBV6-1 and TRBJ2-7; 7 bases are a match to TRBD2. J lost 5 bases, V lost 1 base, and 5 bases had no gene match. Germline V lookup: CDR1 MNHNS, CDR2 SASEGT. The CDR3 runs 14 residues. The CDR3 nucleotides read TGTGCCAGCAGTGAAGGAGCGGGGTACCACGAGCAGTACTTC. Its translation: CASSEGAGYHEQYF.

This clone was picked up a small number of times. This chain uses TRBV19 with TRBJ2-2; 11 positions agree with TRBD1. The germline CDR1 and CDR2 sequences are LNHDA and SQIVND (reference sequence). After removal of 6 bases from V and 7 bases from J, the junction contained 10 bases not matched to a gene. The CDR3 is 16 residues long. The CDR3 sequence is CASRPRDRGFSGELFF. The DNA of the CDR3 is TGTGCCAGTAGGCCCCGGGACAGGGGGTTTAGCGGGGAGCTGTTTTTT.

The chain carries TRBV5-1 and TRBJ2-5, with TRBD1 as a possible D gene (6 bases). V was cut by 3 bases and J by 4 bases, with 13 bases left in between. The germline V gene encodes CDR1 SGHRS and CDR2 YFSETQ. The CDR3 is 14 residues long. CDR3 in DNA: TGCGCCAGCAGCTGGGGCAGGGGAAGAGAGACCCAGTACTTC. Its translation is CASSWGRGRETQYF. The full variable domain, with the rest looked up from reference TRBV5-1 and TRBJ2-5, is KAGVTQTPRYLIKTRGQQVTLSCSPISGHRSVSWYQQTPGQGLQFLFEYFSETQRNKGNFPGRFSGRQFSNSRSEMNVSTLELGDSALYLCASSWGRGRETQYFGPGTRLLVL.

The genes are TRBV11-3 and TRBJ1-1, with D possibly TRBD1 on 6 matching bases. This CDR3 has 16 residues. The V and J ends lost 0 bases and 2 bases respectively, with 13 bases between them. Germline CDR1 SGHNT, CDR2 YENEEA. CDR3 in amino acids: CASSLDLGQSNTEAFF. The CDR3 nucleotides read TGTGCCAGCAGCTTAGATCTCGGACAGAGTAACACTGAAGCTTTCTTT.

The V call is TRBV7-3, the J call TRBJ2-5; a possible D gene is TRBD2 (5 bases). CDR3 length: 13 residues. V lost 5 bases to trimming and J lost 1 base, with 8 bases between them. Germline CDR1 SGHTA, CDR2 FQGTGA. CDR3 in amino acids: CASSGGGQETQYF. The DNA for the CDR3 is TGTGCCAGCAGCGGCGGAGGCCAAGAGACCCAGTACTTC. The whole variable domain, filled in from reference TRBV7-3 and TRBJ2-5, reads GAGVSQTPSNKVTEKGKYVELRCDPISGHTALYWYRQSLGQGPEFLIYFQGTGAADDSGLPNDRFFAVRPEGSVSTLKIQRTERGDSAVYLCASSGGGQETQYFGPGTRLLVL.

This chain links TRBV6-5 with TRBJ2-7, with D perhaps matching TRBD1 or TRBD2 (5 bases each). V dropped 6 bases and J dropped 0 bases, with 15 bases sitting between them. The CDR3 runs to 15 residues. The V gene's germline CDR1 is MNHEY and CDR2 SVGAGI. The CDR3 sequence: CASSRPGPVSYEQYF. DNA of the CDR3: TGTGCCAGCAGCCGCCCGGGGCCCGTCTCCTACGAGCAGTACTTC.

The chain recombines TRBV9 with TRBJ1-3; D is unclear. Per the germline V gene, CDR1 is SGDLS and CDR2 is YYNGEE. The CDR3 has 14 amino acids. The V and J ends lost 2 bases and 0 bases respectively, with 6 bases between them. The CDR3 protein is CASSVRASGNTIYF. The CDR3 DNA follows: TGTGCCAGCAGCGTCCGGGCCTCTGGAAACACCATATATTTT. The full variable domain, rest sourced from reference TRBV9 and TRBJ1-3, is DSGVTQTPKHLITATGQRVTLRCSPRSGDLSVYWYQQSLDQGLQFLIQYYNGEERAKGNILERFSAQQFPDLHSELNLSSLELGDSALYFCASSVRASGNTIYFGEGSWLTVV.

The chain employs TRBV7-9 and TRBJ2-3; no definite D call. Trimming pared 1 base from V and 4 bases from J, leaving 3 bases between. The CDR3 contains 12 residues. Germline values: CDR1 SEHNR, CDR2 FQNEAQ (reference sequence). The CDR3 region is CASSLVSDTQYF. In nucleotides, the CDR3 is TGTGCCAGCAGCTTAGTTTCAGATACGCAGTATTTT.

This clone was found once. The J gene is TRBJ2-5, the V gene TRBV5-4; 11 nucleotides line up with TRBD2. The CDR3 is 15 residues long. V shed 4 bases, J shed 2 bases, and the junction held 4 bases outside the gene matches. The germline V gene encodes CDR1 SGHNT and CDR2 YYREEE (reference sequence). The CDR3 protein is CASSLRLAGQETQYF. The CDR3 region has the DNA TGTGCCAGCAGCCTGAGACTAGCGGGGCAAGAGACCCAGTACTTC.

The chain carries TRBV30 and TRBJ2-5, with D maybe TRBD2 (6 bases). This CDR3 spans 15 amino acids. V lost 1 base and J 1 base, leaving 13 bases between the germline ends. Germline lookup yields CDR1 GTSNPN and CDR2 SVGIG (reference sequence). CDR3 region: CAWSAPGSGQETQYF. The CDR3 coding sequence is TGTGCCTGGAGTGCCCCGGGTAGCGGCCAAGAGACCCAGTACTTC.

This clone was seen just once. The rearrangement links TRBV5-1 to TRBJ1-6; a weak D match, TRBD1 (5 bases). The germline V and J ends were trimmed by 1 base and 10 bases, with 15 bases remaining between them. The CDR3 is 15 amino acids. Germline V gene sequence: CDR1 SGHRS, CDR2 YFSETQ. DNA for the CDR3: TGCGCCAGCAGCTTGAACCAGGGCACGGAGTCACCCCTCCACTTT. Residues: CASSLNQGTESPLHF. The whole variable domain, filled in from reference TRBV5-1 and TRBJ1-6, reads KAGVTQTPRYLIKTRGQQVTLSCSPISGHRSVSWYQQTPGQGLQFLFEYFSETQRNKGNFPGRFSGRQFSNSRSEMNVSTLELGDSALYLCASSLNQGTESPLHFGNGTRLTVT.

The rearrangement links TRBV30 to TRBJ2-7; TRBD2 might be the D (6 bases). V was clipped by 7 bases and J by 5 bases, with 12 bases between them. CDR1 is GTSNPN and CDR2 is SVGIG in the germline V gene (reference sequence). The CDR3 contains 11 residues. The CDR3 reads CASKRGNEQYF. The CDR3 DNA is TGTGCCTCAAAACGGGGGAACGAGCAGTACTTC.

This clone appeared a few times. The rearrangement links TRBV14 to TRBJ2-7, with D unresolved. The CDR3 totals 11 residues. With 5 bases removed from V and 4 bases from J, the gap between germline ends came to 6 bases. Germline values: CDR1 SGHDN, CDR2 FVKESK. The CDR3 loop is CASSTDYEQYF. The CDR3 nucleotides read TGTGCCAGCAGCACGGATTACGAGCAGTACTTC.

The sample holds a few counts of this clone. The chain recombines TRBV6-1 with TRBJ2-7; 8 positions match TRBD1. J gave up 5 bases and V 0 bases, and 12 bases lay outside the gene matches. CDR3 length: 17 amino acids. Germline values: CDR1 MNHNS, CDR2 SASEGT. CDR3 sequence: CASSEAYVQGALHEQYF. In DNA, the CDR3 is TGTGCCAGCAGTGAAGCCTACGTTCAGGGGGCTCTTCACGAGCAGTACTTC.

This clone was counted once. J is TRBJ1-1 and V is TRBV25-1; D remains unclear. Germline assignment: CDR1 MGHDK and CDR2 SYGVNS. CDR3 length equals 15 residues. Trimming left V 2 bases short and J 0 bases short, with 10 bases between. In DNA, the CDR3 is TGTGCCAGCAGTGAAGCGGGGATCGTGAACACTGAAGCTTTCTTT. It encodes CASSEAGIVNTEAFF.

This clone was detected a few times. The gene calls are TRBV18 and TRBJ1-2, with D unresolved. The CDR3 totals 15 residues. Germline CDR1 KGHSH, CDR2 LQKENI. Trimming cost V 3 bases and J 0 bases, with 11 bases left between them. The CDR3 DNA follows: TGTGCCAGCTCACCGACCGCCACAGCTAACTATGGCTACACCTTC. Residues: CASSPTATANYGYTF.

V gene TRBV6-6 combines with J gene TRBJ2-5, with 8 positions matching TRBD2. Germline assignment: CDR1 MNHNY and CDR2 SVGAGI (reference sequence). V lost 4 bases, J lost 5 bases, and 6 bases stayed unmatched. This CDR3 is 14 amino acids long. CDR3 DNA: TGTGCCAGCAGTTCCACGACTAGCGAGGAGACCCAGTACTTC. This sequence encodes CASSSTTSEETQYF.

The gene calls are TRBV19 and TRBJ2-1, with a possible D match to TRBD2 (6 bases). V lost 5 bases, J lost 6 bases, and 11 bases lay in between. In germline, CDR1 is LNHDA, CDR2 SQIVND (reference sequence). The CDR3 extends over 13 amino acids. CDR3 in DNA: TGTGCCAGTAGTGGGATGGGGGGCAATGAGCAGTTCTTC. Translated, it gives CASSGMGGNEQFF.

The rearrangement links TRBV7-9 to TRBJ1-3; the match to TRBD1 covers 10 bases. V was pared by 5 bases and J by 4 bases, with 2 bases of the junction left unmatched. Germline loops: CDR1 SEHNR, CDR2 FQNEAQ (reference sequence). The CDR3 extends over 14 amino acids. CDR3 in DNA: TGTGCCAGCAGCCCGGGACAGGGGGGAAACACCATATATTTT. Translating gives CASSPGQGGNTIYF.

The chain joins TRBV10-3 to TRBJ1-2, with a possible D match to TRBD1 (6 bases). Per the germline V gene, CDR1 is ENHRY and CDR2 is SYGVKD. The CDR3 spans 16 residues. Trimming left V 0 bases short and J 4 bases short, with 15 bases between. The CDR3 bases are TGTGCCATCAGTGAGTCCGCCCAATGGACAGTCTATGGCTACACCTTC. It encodes CAISESAQWTVYGYTF.